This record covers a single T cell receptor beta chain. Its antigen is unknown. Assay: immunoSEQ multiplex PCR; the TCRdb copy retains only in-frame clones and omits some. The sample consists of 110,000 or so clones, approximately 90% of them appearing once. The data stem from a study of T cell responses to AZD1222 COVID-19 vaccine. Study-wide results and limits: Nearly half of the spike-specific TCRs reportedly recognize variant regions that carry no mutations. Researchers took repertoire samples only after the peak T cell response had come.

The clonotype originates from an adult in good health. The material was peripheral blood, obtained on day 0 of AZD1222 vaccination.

The CDR3 DNA sequence: TGTGCCTGGAGTCTGGATAGCAATCAGCCCCAGCATTTT. Amino acid sequence: CAWSLDSNQPQHF. The V and J genes are TRBV30 and TRBJ1-5; D uncertain. The germline V and J ends were trimmed by 2 bases and 0 bases, with 5 bases remaining between them. Germline V gene lookup returns CDR1 GTSNPN and CDR2 SVGIG (reference sequence). The CDR3 covers 13 residues.